This entry features one T cell receptor (beta chain) sequence. Germline V CDR1 and CDR2: SGHTA, FQGNSA. The CDR3 contains 18 residues. Deletions cut 2 bases from V and 2 bases from J, with 16 bases between. Data came from immunoSEQ multiplex PCR; TCRdb stores just in-frame clones and leaves some out. The repertoire holds 50,000 to 80,000 clones, with 75% to 90% as singletons. The record originates from a study of technical replicates of blood from a few donors. The chain has TRBV7-2 and TRBJ2-6; the D gene is possibly TRBD2 (5 bases). The source of this sequence is a human donor in good health. Some clones in this sample may be carry-over from other donors' samples. The source material was PBMCs. In DNA, the CDR3 is TGTGCCAGCAGCTTACCCCGAGAGGGTGGGGCTGGGGCCAACGTCCTGACTTTC. Residues: CASSLPREGGAGANVLTF.